This T cell receptor (beta chain) appears in the sequencing data of a study of cytotoxic CD8 clonotypes in ibrutinib-treated CLL. Overall study: Median treatment time before response sampling was 12 months, range 6 to 36. Points from the study as a whole: Baseline clonality, higher than in age-matched healthy donors, tracked circulating CD8+ T-cell counts.

Comments on this clone: Its antigen remains unknown.

Method: immunoSEQ multiplex PCR; TCRdb's copy keeps in-frame clones and lacks some. The sample consists of about 76,000 clones, roughly 80% of them appearing once. In germline, CDR1 is MNHEY, CDR2 SMNVEV (reference sequence). CDR3 length: 15 residues. J lost 4 bases, V lost 4 bases, and 9 bases had no gene match. The specimen was PBMCs, collected after 24 months of ibrutinib treatment. The genes are TRBV27 and TRBJ2-5, with 7 bases aligning to TRBD2. The receptor's source is a human donor with chronic lymphocytic leukemia. CDR3 DNA sequence: TGTGCCAGCAGTTCCGGGACTATGCCCCCAGAGACCCAGTACTTC. Protein product: CASSSGTMPPETQYF.